What follows describes a single T cell receptor (beta chain). Its antigen is unknown. These data originate in a study of shared clonotypes between healthy human individuals. Study-level results: What limited the represented genetic and exposure-history diversity was the small number of donors.

Per the germline V gene, CDR1 is SNHLY and CDR2 is FYNNEI. The CDR3 extends over 16 amino acids. V was pared by 3 bases and J by 7 bases, with 13 bases of the junction left unmatched. Each sample came from a Caucasian adult donor living in Nashville, Tennessee. Profiling relied on immunoSEQ multiplex PCR, and the TCRdb table lists in-frame clones only, not all of them. Here the sample spans approximately 340,000 clones, around two thirds being singletons. The clonotype was recovered from a man aged 30 to 45 in good health. The sample comprised memory CD4+ T cells sorted from blood. Regarding subset: CD45RA-negative fraction. The chain links TRBV2 to TRBJ2-5, with 8 positions matching TRBD1. The chain's CDR3 is CASSEMGDRPWRTQYF. CDR3 coding DNA: TGTGCCAGCAGTGAGATGGGGGACAGGCCTTGGAGGACCCAGTACTTC.